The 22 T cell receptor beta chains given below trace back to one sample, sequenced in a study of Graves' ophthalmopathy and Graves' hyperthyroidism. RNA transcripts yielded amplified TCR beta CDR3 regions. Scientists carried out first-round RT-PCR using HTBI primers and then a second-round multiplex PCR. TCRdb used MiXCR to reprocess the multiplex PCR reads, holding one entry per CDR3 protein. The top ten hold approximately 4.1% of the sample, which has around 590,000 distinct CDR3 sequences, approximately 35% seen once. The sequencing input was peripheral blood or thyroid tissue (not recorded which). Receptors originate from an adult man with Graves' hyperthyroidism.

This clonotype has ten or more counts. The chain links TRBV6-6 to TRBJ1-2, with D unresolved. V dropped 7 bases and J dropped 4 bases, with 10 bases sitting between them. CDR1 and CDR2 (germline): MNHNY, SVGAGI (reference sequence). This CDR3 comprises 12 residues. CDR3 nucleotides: TGTGCCAGCAAAGATTCATCCTATGGCTACACCTTC. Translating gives CASKDSSYGYTF.

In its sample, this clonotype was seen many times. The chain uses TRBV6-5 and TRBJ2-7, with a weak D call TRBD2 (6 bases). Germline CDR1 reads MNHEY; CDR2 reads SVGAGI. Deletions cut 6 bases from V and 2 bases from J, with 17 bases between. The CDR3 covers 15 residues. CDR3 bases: TGTGCCAGCAGGGGACCGGGACTCGCAACCTACGAGCAGTACTTC. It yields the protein CASRGPGLATYEQYF.

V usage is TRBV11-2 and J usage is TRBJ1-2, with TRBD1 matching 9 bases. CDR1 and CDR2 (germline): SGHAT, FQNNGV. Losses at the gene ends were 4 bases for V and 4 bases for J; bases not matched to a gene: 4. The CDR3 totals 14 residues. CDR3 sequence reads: CASSWTGATYGYTF. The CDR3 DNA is TGTGCCAGCAGCTGGACAGGGGCGACCTATGGCTACACCTTC.

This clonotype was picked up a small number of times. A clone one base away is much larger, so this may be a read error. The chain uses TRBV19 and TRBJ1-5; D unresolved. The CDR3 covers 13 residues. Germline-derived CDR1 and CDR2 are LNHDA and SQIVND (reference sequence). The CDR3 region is CASTGHSTQPQHF. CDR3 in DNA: TGTGCCAGTACAGGCCATAGCACTCAGCCCCAGCATTTT.

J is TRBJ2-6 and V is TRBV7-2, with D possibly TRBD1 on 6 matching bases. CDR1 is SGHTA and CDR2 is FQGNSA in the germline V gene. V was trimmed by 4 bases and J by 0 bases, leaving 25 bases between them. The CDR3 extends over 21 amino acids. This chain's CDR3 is CASSYFRIRQAKPSGANVLTF. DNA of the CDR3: TGTGCCAGCAGCTATTTCCGTATTAGACAGGCGAAACCCTCTGGGGCCAACGTCCTGACTTTC.

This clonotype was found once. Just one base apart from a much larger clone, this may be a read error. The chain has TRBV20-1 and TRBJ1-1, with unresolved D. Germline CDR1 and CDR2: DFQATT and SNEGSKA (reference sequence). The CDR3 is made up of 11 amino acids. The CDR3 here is CLGTMNTEAFF. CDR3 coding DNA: TGCCTGGGCACTATGAACACTGAAGCTTTCTTT.

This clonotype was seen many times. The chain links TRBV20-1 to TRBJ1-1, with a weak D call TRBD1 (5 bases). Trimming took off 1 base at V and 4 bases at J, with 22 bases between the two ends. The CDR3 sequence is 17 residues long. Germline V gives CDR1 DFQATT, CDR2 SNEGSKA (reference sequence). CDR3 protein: CSARAGRSSRVVTEAFF. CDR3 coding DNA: TGCAGTGCTAGAGCGGGGCGGTCTAGTCGGGTAGTCACTGAAGCTTTCTTT.

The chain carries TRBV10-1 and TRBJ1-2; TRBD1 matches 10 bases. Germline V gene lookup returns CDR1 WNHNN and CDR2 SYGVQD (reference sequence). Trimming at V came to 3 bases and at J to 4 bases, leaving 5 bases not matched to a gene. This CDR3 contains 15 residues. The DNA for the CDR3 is TGCGCCAGCAGTGATACAGGGACAGGGGTCTATGGCTACACCTTC. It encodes CASSDTGTGVYGYTF.

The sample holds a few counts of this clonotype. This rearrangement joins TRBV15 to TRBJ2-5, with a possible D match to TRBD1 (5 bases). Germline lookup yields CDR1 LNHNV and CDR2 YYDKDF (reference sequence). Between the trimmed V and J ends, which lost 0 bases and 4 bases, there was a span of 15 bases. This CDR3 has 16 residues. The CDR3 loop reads CATSRDKAQGRETQYF. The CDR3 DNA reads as TGTGCCACCAGCAGAGATAAAGCCCAGGGTAGAGAGACCCAGTACTTC.

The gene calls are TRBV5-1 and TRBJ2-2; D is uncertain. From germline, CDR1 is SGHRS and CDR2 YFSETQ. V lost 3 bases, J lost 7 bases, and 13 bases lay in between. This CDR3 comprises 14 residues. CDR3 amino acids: CASSYGIGNGELFF. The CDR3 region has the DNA TGCGCCAGCAGCTATGGGATTGGTAACGGGGAGCTGTTTTTT.

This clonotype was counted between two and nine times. The CDR3 DNA is TGTGCCATCGGCCGGGACAGCCTGACCTACGAGCAGTACTTC. Translating gives CAIGRDSLTYEQYF. The chain joins TRBV10-3 to TRBJ2-7, with 7 bases fitting TRBD1. Trimming cost V 8 bases and J 2 bases; bases outside gene matches: 9. The CDR3 runs to 14 residues. From germline, CDR1 is ENHRY and CDR2 SYGVKD.

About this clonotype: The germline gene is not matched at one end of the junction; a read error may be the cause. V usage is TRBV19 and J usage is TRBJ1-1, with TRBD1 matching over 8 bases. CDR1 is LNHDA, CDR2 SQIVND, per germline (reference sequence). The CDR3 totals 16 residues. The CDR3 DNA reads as TGTGCCGGTAGTATAGTCAGGGGGCGGGCGAACACTGAAGCTTTCTTT. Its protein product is CAGSIVRGRANTEAFF.

Here the CDR3 reads CSVELTGGSGEQYF. The CDR3, as DNA: TGCAGCGTTGAGTTAACAGGGGGCTCTGGCGAGCAGTACTTC. The rearrangement uses TRBV29-1 and TRBJ2-7; 9 bases match TRBD1. Germline V gene lookup returns CDR1 SQVTM and CDR2 ANQGSEA. This CDR3 has 14 amino acids. V shed 3 bases and J 6 bases; nucleotides not matched to a gene: 9.

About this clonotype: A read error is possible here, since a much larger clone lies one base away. The CDR3 DNA sequence: TGTGCCATCAGTGAGTTTGCGGGGGCCCAGAACACCGGGGAGCTGTTTTTT. This translates into CAISEFAGAQNTGELFF. The V and J genes are TRBV10-3 and TRBJ2-2; TRBD2 might be the D (7 bases). Germline V lookup: CDR1 ENHRY, CDR2 SYGVKD. This CDR3 spans 17 amino acids. V lost 1 base and J lost 1, with 13 bases in between.

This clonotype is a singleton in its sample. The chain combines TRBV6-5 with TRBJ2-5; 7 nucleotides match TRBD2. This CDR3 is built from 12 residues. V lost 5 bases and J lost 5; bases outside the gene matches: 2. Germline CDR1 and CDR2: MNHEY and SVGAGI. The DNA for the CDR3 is TGTGCCAGCAGTAACGGGGGGGAGACCCAGTACTTC. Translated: CASSNGGETQYF.

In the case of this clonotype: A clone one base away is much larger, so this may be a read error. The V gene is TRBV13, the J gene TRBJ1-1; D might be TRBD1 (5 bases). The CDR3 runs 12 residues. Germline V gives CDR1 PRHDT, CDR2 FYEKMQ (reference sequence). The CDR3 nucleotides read TGTGCCAGCTCGCAAATGGGGACTGAAGCTCTCTTT. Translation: CASSQMGTEALF.

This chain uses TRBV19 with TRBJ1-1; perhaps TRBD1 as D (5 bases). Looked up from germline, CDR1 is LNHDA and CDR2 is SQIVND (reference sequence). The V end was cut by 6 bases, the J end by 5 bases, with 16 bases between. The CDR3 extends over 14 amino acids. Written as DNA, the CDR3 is TGTGCCAGTAGAGGGCTTGGGGAGGGGACTGAAGCTTTCTTT. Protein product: CASRGLGEGTEAFF.

The CDR3 DNA reads TGCAGTGCTAGAGATTTGAGTCAGGGGAACACTGAAGCTTTCTTT. It encodes CSARDLSQGNTEAFF. The chain carries TRBV20-1 and TRBJ1-1; tentatively, D is TRBD1 (5 bases). This CDR3 contains 15 residues. Trimming removed 0 bases from V and 1 base from J, with 12 bases in between. Germline V gives CDR1 DFQATT, CDR2 SNEGSKA (reference sequence).

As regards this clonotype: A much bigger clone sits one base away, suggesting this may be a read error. In DNA, the CDR3 is TGTGCCAGCAGCTCGGTCGGGTTTTGGGAGACCCAGTACTTC. Its translation is CASSSVGFWETQYF. The V call is TRBV7-2, the J call TRBJ2-5; no reliable D call. The V end was cut by 4 bases, the J end by 5 bases, with 14 bases between. CDR1 and CDR2 from the germline V gene are SGHTA and FQGNSA. CDR3 length: 14 amino acids.

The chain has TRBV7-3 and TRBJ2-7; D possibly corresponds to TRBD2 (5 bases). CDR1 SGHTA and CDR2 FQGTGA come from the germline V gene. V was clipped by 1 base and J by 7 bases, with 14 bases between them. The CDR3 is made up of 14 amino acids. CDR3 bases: TGTGCCAGCAGCTTAAACCGGGGTTACCATGAGCAGTACTTC. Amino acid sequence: CASSLNRGYHEQYF.

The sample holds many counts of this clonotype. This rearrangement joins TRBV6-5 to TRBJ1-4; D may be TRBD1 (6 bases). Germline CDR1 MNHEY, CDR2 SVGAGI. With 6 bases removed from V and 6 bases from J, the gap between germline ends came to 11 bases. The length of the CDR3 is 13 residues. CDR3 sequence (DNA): TGTGCCAGCAGGCGAGGGGGTGATGAAAAACTGTTTTTT. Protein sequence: CASRRGGDEKLFF.

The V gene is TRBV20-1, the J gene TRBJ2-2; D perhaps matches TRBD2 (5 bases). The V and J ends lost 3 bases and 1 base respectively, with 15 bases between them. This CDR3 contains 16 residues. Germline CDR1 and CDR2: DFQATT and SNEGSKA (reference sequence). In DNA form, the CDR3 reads TGCAGTGCTAGCGATAGGAGAGGGAGGAACACCGGGGAGCTGTTTTTT. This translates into CSASDRRGRNTGELFF.